This TCR beta chain was profiled in a study of T cells in women clearing cervical HPV infection. Turning to this clone: The CDR3 end is not reached by the read, which stops 3 residues before it; the germline J gene fills it in.

The CDR3 is 13 residues long. Germline V lookup: CDR1 LNHDA, CDR2 SQIVND (reference sequence). Here immunoSEQ multiplex PCR was the method, and the copy in TCRdb shows in-frame clones only, minus some. The sample shows about 32,000 clones, and about 4.6% sits with its ten largest clones. Source material: blood buffy coat. The source of this sequence is a woman aged 18 to 75 with a cervical HPV16 infection that either progressed to CIN3+ or cleared (not recorded which). The rearrangement links TRBV19 to TRBJ2-3; TRBD1 matches at 7 bases. The CDR3 DNA, read in part, is TGTGCCCCCCTGGACAGGACGAAAGAGACG. Translation: CAPLDRTKET. The full CDR3 protein is CAPLDRTKETQYF.